This T cell receptor beta chain was recorded in a study of naive and memory T cell subsets. General study findings and limits: Clonotypes are single alpha or beta chains, not paired receptors.

The beta constant-region primer was an equimolar mix of two oligonucleotides covering TRBC1 and TRBC2. Ligated cDNA was amplified by four rounds of PCR with nested alpha and beta constant-region primers and SP2. Each CDR3 protein gets one entry after TCRdb re-called the UMI-ligation and nested PCR reads with MiXCR. The table lists roughly 17,000 distinct CDR3 sequences, approximately 8.6% of them singletons. Four subsets defined by CD45RA and CD27 were sorted after CD3, CD4, CD8 and live/dead staining. V was shortened by 0 bases and J by 4 bases, with 14 bases between the two germline ends. The germline CDR1 and CDR2 sequences are DFQATT and SNEGSKA (reference sequence). This CDR3 is 15 amino acids long. Within the sample, this clonotype is medium-sized. The antigen is not known.

This sequence originates from a human donor in good health. This rearrangement joins TRBV20-1 to TRBJ2-3; perhaps TRBD2 as D (6 bases). The specimen was central memory CD8+ T cells from blood. The CDR3 coding sequence is TGCAGTGCTAGAGAGGGCGGGGTGGAGGCAGATACGCAGTATTTT. It translates to CSAREGGVEADTQYF.